Following are 28 T cell receptor beta chains from one sample sequenced in a study of shared clonotypes between healthy human individuals. TCRdb keeps only in-frame clones here, not all; method: immunoSEQ multiplex PCR. The table lists 1.5 million to 2.5 million clones, just under 95% of them singletons. Terminally differentiated effector memory CD45RA+ cells were excluded from the naive CD8 cells, which were CD45RO-negative and positively selected for CCR7. Sequencing was done on a sample of naive CD8+ T cells sorted from blood. The source is a man in his late teens or twenties in good health.

The chain couples TRBV5-6 to TRBJ2-2, with D possibly matching TRBD2 (5 bases). Trimming removed 1 base from V and 6 bases from J, with 13 bases in between. CDR1 is SGHDT and CDR2 is YYEEEE in the germline V gene. CDR3 length equals 15 residues. CDR3 in DNA: TGTGCCAGCAGCTTGTGGCCGGCGGGCGCCGGGGAGCTGTTTTTT. This codes for CASSLWPAGAGELFF.

This clone was picked up a small number of times. The chain employs TRBV7-3 and TRBJ1-6, with 9 bases that match TRBD1. V was pared by 4 bases and J by 10 bases, with 5 bases of the junction left unmatched. Germline values: CDR1 SGHTA, CDR2 FQGTGA. The CDR3 length is 14 residues. The CDR3 DNA reads as TGTGCCAGCAGCTCGGGACAGGGAGGGTCACCCCTCCACTTT. It is translated as CASSSGQGGSPLHF.

Remarks on this clone: Other nucleotide sequences in the sample specify the same CDR3. The J gene is TRBJ2-2, the V gene TRBV6-5; D not resolved. Trimming stripped 2 bases from V and 6 bases from J, with 7 bases between. The germline CDR1 and CDR2 sequences are MNHEY and SVGAGI. The CDR3 extends over 13 amino acids. The CDR3 coding sequence is TGTGCCAGCAGTTACCTGGGATCCGGGGAGCTGTTTTTT. It encodes CASSYLGSGELFF.

The chain couples TRBV9 to TRBJ2-1, with D perhaps TRBD1 or TRBD2 (5 bases each). This CDR3 contains 15 residues. The germline V gene has CDR1 SGDLS and CDR2 YYNGEE. Trimming removed 0 bases at V and 3 bases at J, with 10 bases between. DNA of the CDR3: TGTGCCAGCAGCGTAGGAGGGGCGCTCTACAATGAGCAGTTCTTC. This codes for CASSVGGALYNEQFF.

The gene calls are TRBV9 and TRBJ1-5; D remains unclear. The germline gives CDR1 SGDLS, CDR2 YYNGEE. This CDR3 contains 22 residues. V was clipped by 1 base and J by 6 bases, with 35 bases between them. The CDR3: CASSVTSELGPGWEVIRQPQHF. CDR3 DNA sequence: TGTGCCAGCAGCGTAACTTCGGAATTGGGCCCGGGATGGGAGGTAATACGTCAGCCCCAGCATTTT.

The rearrangement uses TRBV13 and TRBJ2-1, with D perhaps matching TRBD2 (5 bases). Trimming took off 4 bases at V and 6 bases at J, with 16 bases between the two ends. Germline CDR1 reads PRHDT; CDR2 reads FYEKMQ (reference sequence). This CDR3 comprises 15 residues. Here the CDR3 DNA reads TGTGCCAGCAGCTCCTCTCAACTAGACCCCAATGAGCAGTTCTTC. Translated: CASSSSQLDPNEQFF.

As to this clone: Other DNA sequences within the sample encode an identical CDR3. The chain has TRBV4-2 and TRBJ2-3, with unresolved D. This CDR3 region has 12 residues. Germline CDR1 is LGHNA and CDR2 is YNFKEQ. Trimming cost V 0 bases and J 6 bases, with 4 bases left between them. CDR3 in amino acids: CASSQEGDTQYF. CDR3 DNA sequence: TGTGCCAGCAGCCAAGAAGGGGATACGCAGTATTTT.

The chain links TRBV5-4 to TRBJ1-1; a weak D match, TRBD1 (6 bases). V lost 4 bases, J lost 3 bases, and 13 bases lay in between. This CDR3 region has 14 residues. CDR1 SGHNT and CDR2 YYREEE come from the germline V gene (reference sequence). Here the CDR3 reads CASSASRGYTEAFF. The CDR3 DNA follows: TGTGCCAGCAGCGCTTCCAGGGGATACACTGAAGCTTTCTTT.

This chain joins TRBV7-9 and TRBJ2-3; TRBD2 is a possible D gene (6 bases). Germline CDR1 SEHNR, CDR2 FQNEAQ (reference sequence). V was pared by 5 bases and J by 2 bases, with 20 bases between. This CDR3 comprises 17 residues. The CDR3 here is CASSPPGGERATDTQYF. The CDR3 DNA follows: TGTGCCAGCAGCCCTCCCGGGGGAGAGCGGGCCACAGATACGCAGTATTTT.

The chain combines TRBV6-5 with TRBJ2-5; unclear D gene. The CDR3 spans 13 residues. V was shortened by 2 bases and J by 5 bases, with 9 bases between the two germline ends. The germline gives CDR1 MNHEY, CDR2 SVGAGI. The CDR3, as DNA: TGTGCCAGCAGTTACGGGGATCCGGAGACCCAGTACTTC. Translating gives CASSYGDPETQYF.

The J gene is TRBJ2-1, the V gene TRBV27, with TRBD2 matching 7 bases. The ends lost 0 bases at V and 5 bases at J; junction bases unmatched: 7. Germline CDR1 and CDR2: MNHEY and SMNVEV (reference sequence). CDR3 length: 16 residues. The CDR3 loop reads CASSLSRGGLHNEQFF. In DNA, the CDR3 is TGTGCCAGCAGTTTATCAAGGGGAGGGCTCCACAATGAGCAGTTCTTC.

The chain joins TRBV10-1 to TRBJ1-1; TRBD1 agrees at 7 bases. V dropped 3 bases and J dropped 4; count of bases not matched to a gene: 5. The length of the CDR3 is 14 residues. Germline values: CDR1 WNHNN, CDR2 SYGVQD (reference sequence). The CDR3 DNA reads TGCGCCAGCAGTGAACAGGGGAAGGCCACTGAAGCTTTCTTT. Its protein is CASSEQGKATEAFF.

This clone was picked up one time. V gene TRBV7-9 combines with J gene TRBJ1-1; D not certain. Trimming pared 1 base from V and 7 bases from J, leaving 10 bases between. Germline V gene data show CDR1 as SEHNR and CDR2 as FQNEAQ (reference sequence). This CDR3 has 13 residues. CDR3 DNA: TGTGCCAGCAGCTTAGACTCGGAGATTGAAGCTTTCTTT. This encodes CASSLDSEIEAFF.

The genes are TRBV4-3 and TRBJ2-3, with D tentatively TRBD1 (5 bases). Trimming removed 0 bases at V and 2 bases at J, with 12 bases between. The length of the CDR3 is 16 residues. CDR1 and CDR2 (germline): LGHNA, YSLEER. In DNA form, the CDR3 reads TGCGCCAGCAGCCAAGAGTCGGCAGGGCTCACAGATACGCAGTATTTT. It translates to CASSQESAGLTDTQYF.

The genes are TRBV15 and TRBJ2-7, with D perhaps TRBD1 or TRBD2 (5 bases each). The CDR3 loop spans 15 amino acids. Germline loops: CDR1 LNHNV, CDR2 YYDKDF (reference sequence). The ends were cut back, 1 base at V and 6 bases at J, with 16 bases in the middle. Here the CDR3 reads CATSRGGEGVGEQYF. CDR3 bases: TGTGCCACCAGCAGAGGAGGGGAAGGGGTCGGCGAGCAGTACTTC.

The gene calls are TRBV19 and TRBJ1-2; D remains unclear. The germline V and J ends were trimmed by 3 bases and 1 base, with 24 bases remaining between them. Germline V gene data show CDR1 as LNHDA and CDR2 as SQIVND (reference sequence). This CDR3 region has 19 residues. CDR3 nucleotide sequence: TGTGCCAGTAGTATGGTCACTGCGGCGGAAAATCTTCTTAACTATGGCTACACCTTC. Residues: CASSMVTAAENLLNYGYTF.

The chain has TRBV28 and TRBJ2-5; D possibly corresponds to TRBD2 (6 bases). The CDR3 length is 16 residues. Germline V gene sequence: CDR1 MDHEN, CDR2 SYDVKM. V was clipped by 2 bases and J by 7 bases, with 20 bases between them. The CDR3 is CASSLARDLPSGTQYF. The CDR3 nucleotides are TGTGCCAGCAGTTTAGCCCGGGACTTACCAAGCGGGACCCAGTACTTC.

Of note for this clone: The sample carries other DNA sequences with the same CDR3. The V gene is TRBV7-9, the J gene TRBJ1-4; D uncertain. Trimming took 1 base from V and 6 from J, leaving 3 bases between them. The CDR3 consists of 12 residues. Germline CDR1 SEHNR, CDR2 FQNEAQ (reference sequence). CDR3 nucleotide sequence: TGTGCCAGCAGCTTAGAGTATGAAAAACTGTTTTTT. As protein: CASSLEYEKLFF.

This chain uses TRBV19 with TRBJ2-3; 7 bases match TRBD2. CDR3 length equals 17 residues. The germline gives CDR1 LNHDA, CDR2 SQIVND (reference sequence). V gave up 5 bases and J gave up 2 bases; unmatched junction bases: 13. For the CDR3, the DNA is TGTGCCAGTAGTTTCCTAGGGGCGGGGGAGATCACAGATACGCAGTATTTT. It is translated as CASSFLGAGEITDTQYF.

The chain carries TRBV5-1 and TRBJ2-2; TRBD2 might be the D (5 bases). The CDR3 is 17 amino acids. The ends were cut back, 4 bases at V and 1 base at J, with 17 bases in the middle. Germline values: CDR1 SGHRS, CDR2 YFSETQ. CDR3 coding DNA: TGCGCCAGCAGCCCACCGAGGGTCCAGGTGAACACCGGGGAGCTGTTTTTT. Its translation is CASSPPRVQVNTGELFF.

The chain combines TRBV7-9 with TRBJ2-1; 10 positions agree with TRBD1. Germline lookup yields CDR1 SEHNR and CDR2 FQNEAQ (reference sequence). CDR3 size: 15 residues. V trimming: 6 bases; J trimming: 4 bases; junction bases outside the gene matches: 6. For the CDR3, the DNA is TGTGCCAGCAGGACCCAGGGACAGGGGTACAATGAGCAGTTCTTC. As protein: CASRTQGQGYNEQFF.

This sequence joins TRBV13 and TRBJ2-1; 12 bases line up with TRBD2. CDR3 length: 19 amino acids. Germline CDR1 is PRHDT and CDR2 is FYEKMQ (reference sequence). V lost 5 bases to trimming and J lost 2 bases; unmatched junction nucleotides: 13. CDR3 residues: CASSPTQVLAGGPYNEQFF. DNA for the CDR3: TGTGCCAGCAGCCCCACTCAAGTTCTAGCGGGGGGGCCCTACAATGAGCAGTTCTTC. Full variable domain (outside the CDR3, taken from reference TRBV13 and TRBJ2-1): AAGVIQSPRHLIKEKRETATLKCYPIPRHDTVYWYQQGPGQDPQFLISFYEKMQSDKGSIPDRFSAQQFSDYHSELNMSSLELGDSALYFCASSPTQVLAGGPYNEQFFGPGTRLTVL.

The chain employs TRBV7-6 and TRBJ1-3; 10 positions match TRBD1. The J segment lost 3 bases and the V segment lost 5 bases, leaving 7 bases of the junction unmatched. The length of the CDR3 is 16 residues. Germline V lookup: CDR1 SGHVS, CDR2 FNYEAQ. The CDR3 region is CASSPGTGASGNTIYF. CDR3 coding DNA: TGTGCCAGCAGCCCCGGGACAGGGGCGAGTGGAAACACCATATATTTT.

The chain has TRBV7-9 and TRBJ2-7; no reliable D call. Germline CDR1 and CDR2: SEHNR and FQNEAQ (reference sequence). The CDR3 is made up of 16 amino acids. V gave up 3 bases and J gave up 5 bases, with 20 bases separating them. CDR3 protein: CASSFGLPLDAHEQYF. The DNA of the CDR3 is TGTGCCAGCAGCTTCGGCCTCCCTTTGGACGCCCACGAGCAGTACTTC.

The rearrangement uses TRBV6-1 and TRBJ1-2; perhaps TRBD1 as D (5 bases). The CDR3 runs 14 residues. V lost 2 bases, J lost 2 bases, and 9 bases lay in between. CDR1 is MNHNS, CDR2 SASEGT, per germline. The CDR3 spells CASSEWAGNYGYTF. The CDR3 DNA is TGTGCCAGCAGTGAATGGGCAGGGAACTATGGCTACACCTTC.

Remarks on this clone: Other DNA sequences of this sample code for an identical CDR3. The chain employs TRBV4-1 and TRBJ1-1; D is ambiguous. The CDR3 runs to 13 residues. Between the trimmed V and J ends, which lost 1 base and 1 base, there was a span of 4 bases. The germline CDR1 and CDR2 sequences are MGHRA and YSYEKL. The DNA for the CDR3 is TGCGCCAGCAGCCAAGGGAAGAACACTGAAGCTTTCTTT. Its protein is CASSQGKNTEAFF.

The V gene is TRBV27, the J gene TRBJ2-2, with D maybe TRBD2 (5 bases). The CDR3 sequence is 11 residues long. Germline CDR1 reads MNHEY; CDR2 reads SMNVEV (reference sequence). Trimming shortened V by 11 bases and J by 3 bases, and 7 bases separated the two germline ends. The CDR3 sequence is CAAGDTGELFF. Here the CDR3 DNA reads TGTGCCGCCGGGGACACCGGGGAGCTGTTTTTT.

The DNA for the CDR3 is TGCGCCAGCAGCCAAGAAGTACAGGGGGCCGGGGTCTACGAGCAGTACTTC. Protein product: CASSQEVQGAGVYEQYF. The rearrangement joins TRBV4-3 to TRBJ2-7; 9 bases align to TRBD1. Trimming at V came to 0 bases and at J to 3 bases, leaving 9 bases not matched to a gene. The CDR3 is 17 residues long. Germline V gene data show CDR1 as LGHNA and CDR2 as YSLEER.